The T cell receptor (beta chain) under discussion was sequenced for a study of blood T cell repertoires in COVID-19 (dated by TCRdb to about 2020). For the wider study: Samples from collaborators originated in the United States, Italy and Spain and spanned both the acute and convalescent phases of COVID-19. The prospective study material was composed of cDNA or gDNA derived from T cells, B-cell-depleted T cells, or PBMCs. The dataset comprised deeply sampled blood TCRbeta repertoires from subjects exposed to, actively infected with, or recovered from COVID-19. The repertoires were made available in a free public database intended to serve as a resource for research on the immune response to SARS-CoV-2. The samples were drawn from two sources: the first 160 participants of the ongoing ImmuneRACE study, and over 1,000 subjects contributed by 6 global collaborators. Sample metadata almost always included a de-identified subject ID, COVID-19 status, age in years and sex. Where available, HLA class I and class II types were taken from metadata supplied by the sample provider and were not determined by assay-based typing. The study at large found these results: The quantity of clinical and demographic metadata differed by source and by participant and was supplied without curation.

The immunoSEQ Assay, a bias-controlled multiplex PCR, was used to amplify TCRbeta CDR3 regions from genomic DNA. On the study's bioinformatics: Nucleated cell counts per sample were estimated from amplification of reference gene primers within the assay. To quantify the absolute abundance of each unique TCRbeta CDR3 rearrangement, sequence reads were collapsed and filtered. For each sample, productive Simpson clonality was calculated as the square root of Simpson's diversity index across productive rearrangements. This immuneACCESS table, as held by TCRdb, lists in-frame sequences with V and J called but not all clones. Of the missing ones, under half trace to an unresolved V gene in checked studies; the others have no known cause. V, J and clone size were drawn from that table, and D and trimming were deduced from the DNA. The sample contains 120,000 or so clones, 88% of them found a single time. Of the sample, about 0.9% is held by the ten largest clones.

The collaborating institutions used their own protocols to collect whole blood in K2EDTA tubes. For TCRbeta analysis, collaborator samples were shipped as frozen whole blood, as isolated PBMCs, or as DNA extracted from either sample type. This clone has only one observation. It has no known antigen specificity. No quality values exist for individual bases; no much larger clone is one base distant. CDR3 length: 15 amino acids, cysteine to phenylalanine. Of all the DNA, just the CDR3 is kept, 45 bases in frame from base 1. CDR1 and CDR2, per the germline V gene (reference sequence), are DFQATT and SNEGSKA. V lost 3 bases and J lost 0 bases; the stretch between them is 11 bases long.

The clonotype was recovered from a woman aged 50 to 60 with active or convalescent COVID-19. The chain links TRBV20-1 with TRBJ1-4, with a weak D call of TRBD1 (5 bases match). The sequenced material came from peripheral blood. The CDR3 region has the sequence CSASHPGATNEKLFF. The bases read TGCAGTGCTAGTCACCCGGGGGCAACTAATGAAAAACTGTTTTTT.